What follows are 8 T cell receptor beta chains derived from one specimen sequenced in a study of vaccination and CD4 T cells after COVID-19. These TCRs' antigens remain unknown. At the Johns Hopkins FTIC core, DNA taken from cultured CD4+ T cells was sequenced by way of the Oncomine TCR Beta short-read assay. Each CDR3 protein gets one entry after TCRdb re-called the PCR reads with MiXCR. The sample lists roughly 10,000 distinct CDR3 sequences; under 30% were seen once. Treatment given: roughly 11-day PBMC culture with coronavirus spike peptide pools or control peptides (ViraFEST assay). The source was CD4+ T cells from blood, cultured in vitro, collected after SARS-CoV-2 vaccination. The source of these receptors is a human donor who had recovered from COVID-19.

The rearrangement joins TRBV6-1 to TRBJ2-1; D is unclear. This CDR3 has 12 amino acids. Deletions cut 5 bases from V and 14 bases from J, with 16 bases between. Germline V lookup: CDR1 MNHNS, CDR2 SASEGT. CDR3 in amino acids: CASSTGIPVKFF. CDR3 bases: TGTGCCAGCAGTACGGGCATTCCGGTGAAGTTCTTC.

The CDR3 loop is CSARGTRGYEQYF. The DNA of the CDR3 is TGCAGTGCTAGAGGAACCCGGGGGTACGAGCAGTACTTC. The gene calls are TRBV20-1 and TRBJ2-7; possibly TRBD2 for D (6 bases). V was shortened by 1 base and J by 4 bases, with 11 bases between the two germline ends. The V gene's germline CDR1 is DFQATT and CDR2 SNEGSKA (reference sequence). This CDR3 has 13 amino acids.

This clonotype was seen only a few times. J is TRBJ2-7 and V is TRBV20-1; perhaps D is TRBD1 or TRBD2 (6 bases each). The CDR3 contains 13 residues. The V end was cut by 7 bases, the J end by 3 bases, with 16 bases between. Germline values: CDR1 DFQATT, CDR2 SNEGSKA (reference sequence). For the CDR3, the DNA is TGCAGTGGCAACAGGGACTCCTTCTACGAGCAGTACTTC. Translated: CSGNRDSFYEQYF.

V usage is TRBV19 and J usage is TRBJ1-1; the D is unclear. Germline assignment: CDR1 LNHDA and CDR2 SQIVND (reference sequence). The CDR3 runs 16 residues. V was trimmed by 0 bases and J by 3 bases, leaving 14 bases between them. CDR3 DNA: TGTGCCAGTAGTATAGATCAGCCCTGGGAGGACACTGAAGCTTTCTTT. Translation gives CASSIDQPWEDTEAFF.

The genes are TRBV2 and TRBJ1-1; a possible D gene is TRBD1 (5 bases). The CDR3 has 16 residues. The germline V and J ends were trimmed by 6 bases and 3 bases, with 20 bases remaining between them. In germline, CDR1 is SNHLY, CDR2 FYNNEI. This chain's CDR3 is CASSQSTGTVDTEAFF. CDR3 DNA: TGTGCCAGCAGCCAGAGTACCGGGACTGTGGACACTGAAGCTTTCTTT. Based on the CDR3 plus reference TRBV2 and TRBJ1-1, the full variable domain is EPEVTQTPSHQVTQMGQEVILRCVPISNHLYFYWYRQILGQKVEFLVSFYNNEISEKSEIFDDQFSVERPDGSNFTLKIRSTKLEDSAMYFCASSQSTGTVDTEAFFGQGTRLTVV.

By share, this clonotype ranks as medium-sized. This chain connects TRBV20-1 to TRBJ1-6, with 7 bases identical to TRBD1. CDR1 is DFQATT and CDR2 is SNEGSKA in the germline V gene (reference sequence). The CDR3 spans 15 residues. The ends lost 3 bases at V and 13 bases at J; junction bases unmatched: 15. The CDR3 nucleotides are TGCAGTGCTAGGCCTCCCCGGGCTTTCAGGGGGCCCCTCCACTTT. This codes for CSARPPRAFRGPLHF.

V is TRBV6-1 and J is TRBJ2-1; 7 positions match TRBD1. V was clipped by 6 bases and J by 6 bases; unmatched bases: 8. CDR3 length equals 14 residues. From germline, CDR1 is MNHNS and CDR2 SASEGT. The CDR3 loop is CASSLGGSSNEQFF. The CDR3 coding sequence is TGTGCCAGCAGCCTAGGGGGCTCTAGCAATGAGCAGTTCTTC.

This clonotype came up a few times. V gene TRBV28 combines with J gene TRBJ2-5; weak D call: TRBD2 (6 bases). Germline V CDR1 and CDR2: MDHEN, SYDVKM. Trimming removed 3 bases from V and 0 bases from J, with 14 bases in between. The CDR3 length is 16 residues. CDR3 nucleotides: TGTGCCAGCAGTTTTTCGTTTGGGGGGAACCAAGAGACCCAGTACTTC. Amino acids: CASSFSFGGNQETQYF.